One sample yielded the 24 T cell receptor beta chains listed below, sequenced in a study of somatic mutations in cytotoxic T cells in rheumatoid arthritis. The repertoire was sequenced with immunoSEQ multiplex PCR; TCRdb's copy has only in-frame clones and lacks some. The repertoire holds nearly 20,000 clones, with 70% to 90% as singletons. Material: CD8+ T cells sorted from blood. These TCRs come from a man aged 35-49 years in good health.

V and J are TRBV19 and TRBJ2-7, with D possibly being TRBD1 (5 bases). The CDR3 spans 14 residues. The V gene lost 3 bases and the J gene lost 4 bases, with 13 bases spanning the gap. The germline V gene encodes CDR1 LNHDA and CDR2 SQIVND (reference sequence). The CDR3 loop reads CASSIVDTSYEQYF. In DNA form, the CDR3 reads TGTGCCAGTAGTATTGTGGACACTTCTTACGAGCAGTACTTC.

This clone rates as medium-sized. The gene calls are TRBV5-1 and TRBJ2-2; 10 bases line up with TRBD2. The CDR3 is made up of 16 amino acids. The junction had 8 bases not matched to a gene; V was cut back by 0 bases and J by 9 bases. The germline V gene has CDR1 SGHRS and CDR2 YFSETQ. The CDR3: CASSLGSSGSGRELFF. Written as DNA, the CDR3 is TGCGCCAGCAGCTTGGGGTCTAGCGGGAGTGGCCGGGAGCTGTTTTTT.

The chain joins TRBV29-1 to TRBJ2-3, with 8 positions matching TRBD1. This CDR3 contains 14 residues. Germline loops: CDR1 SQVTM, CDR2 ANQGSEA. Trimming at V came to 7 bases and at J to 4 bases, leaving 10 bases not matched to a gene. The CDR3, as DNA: TGCAGCGCGATATATGGGGACAGGCCAGATACGCAGTATTTT. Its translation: CSAIYGDRPDTQYF.

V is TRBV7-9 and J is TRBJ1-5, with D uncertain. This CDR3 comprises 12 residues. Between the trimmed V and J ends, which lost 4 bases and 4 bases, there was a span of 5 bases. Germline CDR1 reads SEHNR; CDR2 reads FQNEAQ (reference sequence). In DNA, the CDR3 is TGTGCCAGCAGCTCTTGGAATCAGCCCCAGCATTTT. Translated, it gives CASSSWNQPQHF.

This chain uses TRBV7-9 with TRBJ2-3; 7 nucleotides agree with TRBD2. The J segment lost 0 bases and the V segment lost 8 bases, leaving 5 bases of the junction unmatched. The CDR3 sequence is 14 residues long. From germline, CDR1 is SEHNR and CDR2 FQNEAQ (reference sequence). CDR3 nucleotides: TGTGCCAGCCAGAGCGGGGCTAGCACAGATACGCAGTATTTT. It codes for CASQSGASTDTQYF.

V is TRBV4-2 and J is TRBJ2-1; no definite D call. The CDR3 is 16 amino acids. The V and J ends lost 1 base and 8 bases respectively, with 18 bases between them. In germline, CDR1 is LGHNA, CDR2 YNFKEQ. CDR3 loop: CASSQGSPILGDEQFF. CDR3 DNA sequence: TGTGCCAGCAGCCAAGGAAGTCCCATCCTGGGCGATGAGCAGTTCTTC.

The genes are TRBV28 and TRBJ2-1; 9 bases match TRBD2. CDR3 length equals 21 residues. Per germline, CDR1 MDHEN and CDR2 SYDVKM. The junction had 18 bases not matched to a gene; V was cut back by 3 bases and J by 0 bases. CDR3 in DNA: TGTGCCAGCAGTTTCCCTGCCCCTAGCGGGATCCCTCCGAGCTCCTACAATGAGCAGTTCTTC. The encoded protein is CASSFPAPSGIPPSSYNEQFF.

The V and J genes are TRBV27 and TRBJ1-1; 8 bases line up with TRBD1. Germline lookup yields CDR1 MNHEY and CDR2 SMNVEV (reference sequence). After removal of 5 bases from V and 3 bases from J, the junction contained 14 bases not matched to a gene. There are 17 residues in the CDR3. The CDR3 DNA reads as TGTGCCAGCAGTGACTCGCCGGGACAGGAAGCGGACACTGAAGCTTTCTTT. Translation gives CASSDSPGQEADTEAFF.

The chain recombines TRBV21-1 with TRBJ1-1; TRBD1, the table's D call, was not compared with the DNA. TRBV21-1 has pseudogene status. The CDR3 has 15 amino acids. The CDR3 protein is CASTRSQGPVTEAFF. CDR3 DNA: TGTGCCAGCACCAGGTCTCAGGGGCCGGTAACTGAAGCTTTCTTT.

The CDR3 is CASSEVAGGIKEQFF. In DNA form, the CDR3 reads TGTGCCAGCAGTGAGGTCGCGGGGGGGATTAAAGAGCAGTTCTTC. J is TRBJ2-1 and V is TRBV2; 9 bases agree with TRBD2. In germline, CDR1 is SNHLY, CDR2 FYNNEI. The CDR3 is 15 amino acids. Trimming cost V 3 bases and J 10 bases; bases outside gene matches: 10.

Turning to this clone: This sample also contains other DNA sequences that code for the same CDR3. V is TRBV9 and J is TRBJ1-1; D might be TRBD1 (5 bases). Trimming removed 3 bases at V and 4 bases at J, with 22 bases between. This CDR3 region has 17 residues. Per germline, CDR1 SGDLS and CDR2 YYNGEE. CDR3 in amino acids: CASSGGAGRGRSTEAFF. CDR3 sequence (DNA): TGTGCCAGCAGCGGAGGGGCGGGCCGGGGTAGGAGCACTGAAGCTTTCTTT.

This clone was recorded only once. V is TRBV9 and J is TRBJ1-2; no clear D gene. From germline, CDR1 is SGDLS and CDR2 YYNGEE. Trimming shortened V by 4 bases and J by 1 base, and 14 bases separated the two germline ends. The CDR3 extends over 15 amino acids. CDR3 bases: TGTGCCAGCAGCCCCTTGTCAAGGGATAACTATGGCTACACCTTC. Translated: CASSPLSRDNYGYTF.

In nucleotides, the CDR3 is TGTGCCAGCAGTTACTCGGCACGCAGCACAGATACGCAGTATTTT. Its protein product is CASSYSARSTDTQYF. The rearrangement uses TRBV6-5 and TRBJ2-3, with unresolved D. The CDR3 covers 15 residues. Germline V gives CDR1 MNHEY, CDR2 SVGAGI. The V gene lost 0 bases and the J gene lost 0 bases, with 7 bases spanning the gap.

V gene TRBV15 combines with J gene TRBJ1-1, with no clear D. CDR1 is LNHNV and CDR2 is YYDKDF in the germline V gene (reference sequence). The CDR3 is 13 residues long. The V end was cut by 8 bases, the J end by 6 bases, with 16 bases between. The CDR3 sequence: CATGIGMGAEAFF. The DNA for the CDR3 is TGTGCCACCGGGATAGGGATGGGAGCTGAAGCTTTCTTT.

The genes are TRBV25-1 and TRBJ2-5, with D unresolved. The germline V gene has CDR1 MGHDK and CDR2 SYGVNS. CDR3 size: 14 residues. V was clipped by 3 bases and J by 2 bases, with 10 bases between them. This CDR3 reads CASSDRWAQETQYF. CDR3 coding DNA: TGTGCCAGCAGTGATCGTTGGGCACAAGAGACCCAGTACTTC.

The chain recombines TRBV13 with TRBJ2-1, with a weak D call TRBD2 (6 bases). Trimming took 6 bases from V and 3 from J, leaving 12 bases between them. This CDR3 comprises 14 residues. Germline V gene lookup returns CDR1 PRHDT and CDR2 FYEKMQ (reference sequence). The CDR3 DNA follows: TGTGCCAGCAGATCCAGGGAGGTCTACAATGAGCAGTTCTTC. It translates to CASRSREVYNEQFF. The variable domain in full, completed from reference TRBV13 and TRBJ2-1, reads AAGVIQSPRHLIKEKRETATLKCYPIPRHDTVYWYQQGPGQDPQFLISFYEKMQSDKGSIPDRFSAQQFSDYHSELNMSSLELGDSALYFCASRSREVYNEQFFGPGTRLTVL.

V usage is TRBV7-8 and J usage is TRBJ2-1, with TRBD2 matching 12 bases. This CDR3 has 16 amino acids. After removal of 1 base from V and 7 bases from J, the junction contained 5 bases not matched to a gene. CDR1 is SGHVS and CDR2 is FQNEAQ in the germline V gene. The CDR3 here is CASSLVGLAGSNEQFF. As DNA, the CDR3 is TGTGCCAGCAGCTTAGTCGGACTAGCGGGGAGTAATGAGCAGTTCTTC.

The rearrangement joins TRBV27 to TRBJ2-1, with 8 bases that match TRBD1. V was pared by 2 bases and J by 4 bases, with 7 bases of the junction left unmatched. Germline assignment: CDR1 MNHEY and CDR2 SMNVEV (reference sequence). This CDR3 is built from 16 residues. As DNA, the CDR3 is TGTGCCAGCAGTTTAGGGGTGGGGACAGGATACAATGAGCAGTTCTTC. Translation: CASSLGVGTGYNEQFF.

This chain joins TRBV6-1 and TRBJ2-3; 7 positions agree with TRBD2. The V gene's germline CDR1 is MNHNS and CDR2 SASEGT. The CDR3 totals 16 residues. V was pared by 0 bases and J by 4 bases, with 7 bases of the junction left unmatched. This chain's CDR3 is CASSEARGRAADTQYF. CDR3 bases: TGTGCCAGCAGTGAAGCACGAGGGAGGGCCGCAGATACGCAGTATTTT.

As DNA, the CDR3 is TGTGCCAGCAGTTTACTTGGGCCTACCTACGAGCAGTACTTC. It translates to CASSLLGPTYEQYF. V usage is TRBV27 and J usage is TRBJ2-7; D gene unclear. This CDR3 comprises 14 residues. CDR1 is MNHEY and CDR2 is SMNVEV in the germline V gene (reference sequence). The V gene lost 2 bases and the J gene lost 2 bases, with 10 bases spanning the gap.

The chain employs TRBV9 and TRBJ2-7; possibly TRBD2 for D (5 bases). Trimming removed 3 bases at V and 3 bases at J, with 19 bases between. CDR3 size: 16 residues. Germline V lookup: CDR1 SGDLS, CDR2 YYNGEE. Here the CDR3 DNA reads TGTGCCAGCAGCGCAGCCGGCGGGTCAGCGGTCTACGAGCAGTACTTC. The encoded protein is CASSAAGGSAVYEQYF.

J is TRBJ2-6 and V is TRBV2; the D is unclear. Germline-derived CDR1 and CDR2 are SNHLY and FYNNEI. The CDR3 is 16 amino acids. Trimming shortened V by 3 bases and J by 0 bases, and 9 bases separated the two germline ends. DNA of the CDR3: TGTGCCAGCAGTGACTCGAAAATCTCTGGGGCCAACGTCCTGACTTTC. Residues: CASSDSKISGANVLTF.

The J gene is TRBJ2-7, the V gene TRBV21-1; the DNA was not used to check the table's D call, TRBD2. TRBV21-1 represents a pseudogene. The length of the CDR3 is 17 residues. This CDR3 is CASSLDRGREGRYEQYF. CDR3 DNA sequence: TGTGCCAGCAGCCTCGATCGGGGGCGGGAGGGCCGTTACGAGCAGTACTTC.

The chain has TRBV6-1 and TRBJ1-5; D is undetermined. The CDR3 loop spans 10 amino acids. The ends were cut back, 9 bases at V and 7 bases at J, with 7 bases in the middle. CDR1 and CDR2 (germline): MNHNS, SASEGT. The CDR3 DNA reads TGTGCCAGTCATGCCCAGCCCCAGCATTTT. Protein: CASHAQPQHF.